There are many counts of the clone carrying this T cell receptor beta chain. No antigen is known for it. This record belongs to a study of T cells in Graves' hyperthyroidism and ophthalmopathy. Overall study results and limits: Appearing also in blood were most of the thyroid clonotypes expanded above 0.001. In simple terms, a model built on 13 V-J features told ophthalmopathy apart from stable hyperthyroidism.

Regions amplified from RNA transcripts were the TCR beta CDR3 regions. A set of HTBI primers served as the primers for a first-round RT-PCR of the TCR CDR3. One entry per CDR3 protein results from TCRdb running MiXCR on the multiplex PCR reads. The sample lists some 720,000 distinct CDR3 sequences; over 15% were seen once. Germline assignment: CDR1 ENHRY and CDR2 SYGVKD. V lost 10 bases and J lost 2; bases outside the gene matches: 9. This CDR3 is 14 amino acids long. Patients counted as stable if ophthalmopathy did not develop within 18 months. Exclusion of a patient resulted from uncontrolled infection, other autoimmune disease, pregnancy or lactation.

The receptor was derived from a young man with Graves' hyperthyroidism. Sequencing was carried out using blood. The V gene is TRBV10-3, the J gene TRBJ2-3; TRBD2 matches 7 bases. The CDR3: CATQLAYFTDTQYF. In DNA, the CDR3 is TGTGCCACCCAACTAGCGTATTTCACAGATACGCAGTATTTT.